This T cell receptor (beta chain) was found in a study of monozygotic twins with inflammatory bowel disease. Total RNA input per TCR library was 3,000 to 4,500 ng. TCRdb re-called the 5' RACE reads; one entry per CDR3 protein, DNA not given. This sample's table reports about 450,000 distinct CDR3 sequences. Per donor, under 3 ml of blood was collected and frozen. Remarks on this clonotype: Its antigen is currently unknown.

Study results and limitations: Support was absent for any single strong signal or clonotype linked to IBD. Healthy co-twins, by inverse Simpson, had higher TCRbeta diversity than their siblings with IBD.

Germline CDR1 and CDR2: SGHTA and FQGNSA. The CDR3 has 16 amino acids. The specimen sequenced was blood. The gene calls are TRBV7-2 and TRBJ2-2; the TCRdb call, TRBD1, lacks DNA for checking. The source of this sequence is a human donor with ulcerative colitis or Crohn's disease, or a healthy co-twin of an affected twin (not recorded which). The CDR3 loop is CASSLQSPGATGELFF.